Given below is one T cell receptor beta chain in context. Antigen specificity is unknown. PCR involved 60 Vbeta and 13 Jbeta primers. Data came from immunoSEQ multiplex PCR; TCRdb stores just in-frame clones and leaves some out. The table lists more than 150,000 clones, 80% to 85% of them singletons, with around 2% in the top ten. V lost 10 bases and J lost 2; bases outside the gene matches: 1. CDR3 size: 12 residues. Germline V gene lookup returns CDR1 MDHEN and CDR2 SYDVKM. These data come from a study of cytomegalovirus exposure and HLA in healthy donors. As for the study in general: When fewer than 400 donors were genotyped, about 81% of them were found to fall in the Caucasian-associated ancestry cluster. The study's findings and limits: A later analysis found that most CMV-associated TCR beta chains appeared HLA-restricted. Cytomegalovirus association was listed for roughly 160 TCR beta chains. In a later analysis, a genetic analysis reported fewer productive-TCR N-insertions in an Asian-associated ancestry cluster than the cohort average.

This receptor was taken from a young woman in good health and CMV-seropositive. Sequencing was performed on PBMCs. The chain uses TRBV28 and TRBJ2-1, with 8 bases aligning to TRBD2. The CDR3 spells CAIAGPYNEQFF. In DNA, the CDR3 is TGTGCCATAGCGGGACCCTACAATGAGCAGTTCTTC.